The 14 T cell receptor beta chains below come from one sample, sequenced in a study of T-cell memory formation after mild COVID-19. Each CDR3 protein gets one entry after TCRdb re-called the 5' RACE reads with MiXCR. The sample lists approximately 260,000 distinct CDR3 sequences, over 15% occurring once. Sequencing input: PBMCs or a T cell subset sorted from them (not recorded which). Receptors originate from a man in his late teens or twenties who had mild COVID-19 (a few samples of this study predate the infection). Cell type and time point are not known.

This clonotype has a handful of counts. This sequence joins TRBV20-1 and TRBJ2-2; 9 bases line up with TRBD1. Germline loops: CDR1 DFQATT, CDR2 SNEGSKA (reference sequence). This CDR3 is 16 amino acids long. V dropped 0 bases and J dropped 1; count of bases not matched to a gene: 3. The CDR3 sequence is CSARDRTGVNTGELFF. CDR3 in DNA: TGCAGTGCTAGAGATCGGACAGGGGTGAACACCGGGGAGCTGTTTTTT.

There are a few counts of this clonotype. The gene calls are TRBV23-1 and TRBJ2-1; a possible D gene is TRBD1 (6 bases). TRBV23-1 is marked as an open reading frame, function uncertain. The CDR3 is made up of 14 amino acids. Trimming cost V 5 bases and J 2 bases, with 10 bases left between them. The CDR3 reads CASSGTITYNEQFF. The CDR3 nucleotides read TGCGCCAGCAGTGGGACAATAACCTACAATGAGCAGTTCTTC.

The chain employs TRBV27 and TRBJ2-1; D remains unclear. This CDR3 contains 12 residues. Deletions cut 4 bases from V and 8 bases from J, with 9 bases between. Germline-derived CDR1 and CDR2 are MNHEY and SMNVEV (reference sequence). The CDR3 sequence is CASSSRWDEQFF. CDR3 coding DNA: TGTGCCAGCAGTTCTCGTTGGGATGAGCAGTTCTTC.

This clonotype was seen a few times. J is TRBJ1-2 and V is TRBV6-5, with D possibly being TRBD1 (6 bases). V was trimmed by 0 bases and J by 8 bases, leaving 16 bases between them. CDR3 length: 15 residues. CDR1 is MNHEY, CDR2 SVGAGI, per germline. In nucleotides, the CDR3 is TGTGCCAGCAGTTACTCGGGGGGCGGAGGGTTCGGCTACACCTTC. Translated, it gives CASSYSGGGGFGYTF.

This clonotype was observed many times. This chain uses TRBV5-1 with TRBJ1-2, with D hard to call. Per the germline V gene, CDR1 is SGHRS and CDR2 is YFSETQ. V was trimmed by 4 bases and J by 7 bases, leaving 11 bases between them. The CDR3 runs 12 residues. The CDR3 here is CASSIAAGGYTF. DNA of the CDR3: TGCGCCAGCAGCATCGCGGCTGGTGGCTACACCTTC. Looking up the rest from reference TRBV5-1 and TRBJ1-2 gives the full variable domain: KAGVTQTPRYLIKTRGQQVTLSCSPISGHRSVSWYQQTPGQGLQFLFEYFSETQRNKGNFPGRFSGRQFSNSRSEMNVSTLELGDSALYLCASSIAAGGYTFGSGTRLTVV.

This clonotype appeared a few times. The CDR3 is CASITSGVTDTQYF. The CDR3 DNA reads as TGTGCCAGCATCACCTCGGGGGTCACAGATACGCAGTATTTT. The chain couples TRBV12-3 or TRBV12-4 to TRBJ2-3; TRBD2 might be the D (6 bases). This CDR3 has 14 amino acids. Trimming stripped 7 bases from V and 2 bases from J, with 13 bases between.

This clonotype was found a few times. The rearrangement joins TRBV7-2 to TRBJ1-3; D may be TRBD1 (6 bases). CDR3 size: 14 residues. V was clipped by 4 bases and J by 4 bases, with 11 bases between them. Per the germline V gene, CDR1 is SGHTA and CDR2 is FQGNSA. The CDR3 spells CASSSMTGGNTIYF. Here the CDR3 DNA reads TGTGCCAGCAGCTCCATGACAGGAGGAAACACCATATATTTT.

The chain is built from TRBV4-1 and TRBJ2-2; D is ambiguous. The length of the CDR3 is 14 residues. Per germline, CDR1 MGHRA and CDR2 YSYEKL. With 2 bases removed from V and 4 bases from J, the gap between germline ends came to 8 bases. For the CDR3, the DNA is TGCGCCAGCAGCCAAAGGCTGACCACCGGGGAGCTGTTTTTT. Its protein product is CASSQRLTTGELFF.

V usage is TRBV6-2 or TRBV6-3 and J usage is TRBJ1-6, with 7 bases aligning to TRBD1. The CDR3 covers 13 residues. V was clipped by 6 bases and J by 9 bases; unmatched bases: 5. CDR1 and CDR2 from the germline V gene are MNHEY and SVGEGT. The CDR3 is CASRGQSTSPLHF. The CDR3 DNA sequence: TGTGCCAGCAGGGGACAGTCTACTTCACCCCTCCACTTT.

The CDR3, as DNA: TGTGCCAGCAGCCAAGGACAGGGTCTCACAGATACGCAGTATTTT. As protein: CASSQGQGLTDTQYF. The chain employs TRBV4-2 and TRBJ2-3, with TRBD1 identical over 7 bases. CDR3 length: 15 residues. From germline, CDR1 is LGHNA and CDR2 YNFKEQ. V was pared by 1 base and J by 2 bases, with 3 bases of the junction left unmatched.

This clonotype has ten or more counts. The chain carries TRBV4-3 and TRBJ2-5; 9 bases line up with TRBD1. Trimming cost V 1 base and J 3 bases; bases outside gene matches: 6. Germline values: CDR1 LGHNA, CDR2 YSLEER. This CDR3 contains 16 residues. DNA of the CDR3: TGCGCCAGCAGCCAAGGACAGGGGGGCCTTAAAGAGACCCAGTACTTC. Protein product: CASSQGQGGLKETQYF.

This clonotype was observed a handful of times. The chain is built from TRBV28 and TRBJ2-6; TRBD2 agrees at 12 bases. Trimming cost V 3 bases and J 0 bases; bases outside gene matches: 6. The germline V gene encodes CDR1 MDHEN and CDR2 SYDVKM. The CDR3 sequence is 19 residues long. Here the CDR3 reads CASSFLAGGQISGANVLTF. CDR3 nucleotides: TGTGCCAGCAGTTTCCTAGCGGGGGGGCAGATCTCTGGGGCCAACGTCCTGACTTTC.

This clonotype was found a few times. For the CDR3, the DNA is TGTGCCAGCAGCCACCGGGTAGCGGGGACCTACGAGCAGTACTTC. It encodes CASSHRVAGTYEQYF. The chain recombines TRBV5-8 with TRBJ2-7; 8 bases map to TRBD2. CDR3 size: 15 residues. CDR1 SGHTS and CDR2 YDEGEE come from the germline V gene. The ends lost 4 bases at V and 2 bases at J; junction bases unmatched: 8.

The sample holds a few counts of this clonotype. The gene calls are TRBV5-6 and TRBJ2-1, with D perhaps TRBD1 (6 bases). The V end was cut by 5 bases, the J end by 0 bases, with 15 bases between. The CDR3 spans 16 residues. Per the germline V gene, CDR1 is SGHDT and CDR2 is YYEEEE. CDR3 sequence: CASRSQGPSSYNEQFF. As DNA, the CDR3 is TGTGCCAGCAGGTCACAGGGCCCGAGCTCCTACAATGAGCAGTTCTTC.